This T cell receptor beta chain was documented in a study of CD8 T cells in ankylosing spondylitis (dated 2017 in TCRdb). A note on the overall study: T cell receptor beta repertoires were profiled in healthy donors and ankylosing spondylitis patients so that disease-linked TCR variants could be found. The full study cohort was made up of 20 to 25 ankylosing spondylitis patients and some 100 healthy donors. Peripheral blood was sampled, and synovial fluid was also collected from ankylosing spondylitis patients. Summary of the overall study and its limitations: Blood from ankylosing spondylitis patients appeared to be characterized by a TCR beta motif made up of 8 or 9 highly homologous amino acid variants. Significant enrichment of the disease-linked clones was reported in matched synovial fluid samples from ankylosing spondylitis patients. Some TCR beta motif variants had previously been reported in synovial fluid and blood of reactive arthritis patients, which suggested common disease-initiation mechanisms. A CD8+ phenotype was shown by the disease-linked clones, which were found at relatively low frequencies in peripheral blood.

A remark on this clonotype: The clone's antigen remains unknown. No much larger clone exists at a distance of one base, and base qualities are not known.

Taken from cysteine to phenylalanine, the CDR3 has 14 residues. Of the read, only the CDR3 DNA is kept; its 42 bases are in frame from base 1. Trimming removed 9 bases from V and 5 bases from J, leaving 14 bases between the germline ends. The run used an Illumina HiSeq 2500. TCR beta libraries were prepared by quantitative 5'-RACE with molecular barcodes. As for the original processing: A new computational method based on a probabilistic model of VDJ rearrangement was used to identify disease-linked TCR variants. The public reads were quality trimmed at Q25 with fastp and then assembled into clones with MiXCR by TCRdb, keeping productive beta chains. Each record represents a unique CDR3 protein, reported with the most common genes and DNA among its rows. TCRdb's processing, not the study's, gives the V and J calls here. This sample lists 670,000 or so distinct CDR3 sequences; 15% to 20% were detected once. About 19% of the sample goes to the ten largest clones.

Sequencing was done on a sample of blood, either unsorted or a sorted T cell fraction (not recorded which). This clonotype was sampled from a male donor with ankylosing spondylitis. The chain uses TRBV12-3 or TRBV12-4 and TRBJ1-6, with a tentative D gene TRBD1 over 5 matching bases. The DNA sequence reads TGTGCCAGTGCATCGGGACGCAATAATTCACCCCTCCACTTT. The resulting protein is CASASGRNNSPLHF.